This T cell receptor beta chain was sequenced during a study of OX40 agonist ivuxolimab in advanced cancers. The repertoire was sequenced with immunoSEQ multiplex PCR; TCRdb's copy has only in-frame clones and lacks some. The sample includes about 100,000 clones, 80% to 95% of them seen just once. Trimming pared 0 bases from V and 11 bases from J, leaving 20 bases between. The CDR3 is 15 amino acids. Germline V gene lookup returns CDR1 SGHRS and CDR2 YFSETQ. V and J are TRBV5-1 and TRBJ1-1; a possible D gene is TRBD1 (6 bases). The source material was CD4+ or CD8+ T cells sorted from blood, sampled in a trial of the OX40 agonist ivuxolimab. The sequence derives from an adult with an advanced solid tumor such as melanoma, head and neck, liver or kidney cancer. DNA of the CDR3: TGCGCCAGCAGCTTGGTGGGGACCCCAGGGGCTTCGGCTTTCTTT. Translation: CASSLVGTPGASAFF.